Listed below are T cell receptor beta chains from one sample, sequenced in a study of beta chain features in type 1 diabetes. Data came from immunoSEQ multiplex PCR; TCRdb stores just in-frame clones and leaves some out. The sample has 130,000 or so clones; roughly 17% are singletons. Sequenced sample: central memory CD4+ T cells from blood. These TCRs come from a man aged 18 to 30 with type 1 diabetes. Both conserved end residues are part of each CDR3. Each record gives: clone size, D gene, J gene, V gene, CDR3 DNA, CDR3 protein. D genes are given only for firm matches. For some rows the clone size is stated as once, few or many, or as a class when expanded; others skip it.

>few|NA|TRBJ1-2|TRBV30
TGTGCCTGGAGCATCAGGACTCGCTATGGCTACACCTTC
CAWSIRTRYGYTF
>NA|NA|TRBJ2-3|TRBV28
TGTGCCAGCAGTCAGGGGGGGACAGATACGCAGTATTTT
CASSQGGTDTQYF
>few|TRBD2|TRBJ2-5|TRBV7-2
TGTGCCAGCAGCGCCGGACTAGCGGGAGGCCGGGAGACCCAGTACTTC
CASSAGLAGGRETQYF
>many|NA|TRBJ2-3|TRBV20-1
TGCAGTGCTCAGCGGCCAGATACGCAGTATTTT
CSAQRPDTQYF
>NA|NA|TRBJ1-1|TRBV30
TGTGCCTGGAGCTGCACGGCGAACACTGAAGCTTTCTTT
CAWSCTANTEAFF
>NA|NA|TRBJ1-2|TRBV14
TGTGCCAGCAGCCAGTCGGGCCGCGCTAACTATGGCTACACCTTC
CASSQSGRANYGYTF
>NA|NA|TRBJ1-1|TRBV2
TGTGCCAGCAGACAGGGTGAGGGAACTGAAGCTTTCTTT
CASRQGEGTEAFF
>NA|NA|TRBJ2-3|TRBV30
TGTGCCTGGAGCTTGGGGGGCACAGATACGCAGTATTTT
CAWSLGGTDTQYF
>few|NA|TRBJ2-2|TRBV27
TGTGCCAGCAGTCAAGGTCGGAGGTGGGGGGCCCTTGGCACCGGGGAGCTGTTTTTT
CASSQGRRWGALGTGELFF
>few|NA|TRBJ2-3|TRBV9
TGTGCCAGCAGCGTAGCAAGTACTTCAGGAGATACGCAGTATTTT
CASSVASTSGDTQYF